The 14 T cell receptor beta chains listed next were all sequenced from one sample in a study of blood T cell repertoires in COVID-19. Clones were read by immunoSEQ multiplex PCR, and TCRdb kept only the in-frame ones, dropping some. The data hold about 210,000 clones, with more than 65% observed a single time. Sample: peripheral blood. These receptors all stem from a man in his forties or fifties who had recovered from COVID-19.

V gene TRBV27 combines with J gene TRBJ2-1; no reliable D call. Germline V lookup: CDR1 MNHEY, CDR2 SMNVEV (reference sequence). Trimming took 6 bases from V and 5 from J, leaving 14 bases between them. The CDR3 loop spans 14 amino acids. The CDR3 region has the DNA TGTGCCAGCAGATCCTTATTAGAGCACAATGAGCAGTTCTTC. Amino acids: CASRSLLEHNEQFF.

V gene TRBV4-3 combines with J gene TRBJ1-2; possible D gene TRBD1, 5 bases. V lost 2 bases to trimming and J lost 4 bases, with 20 bases between them. The CDR3 contains 17 residues. Per germline, CDR1 LGHNA and CDR2 YSLEER. CDR3 DNA: TGCGCCAGCAGCCAAAACCCCCAGGCGGGGACCGGCTATGGCTACACCTTC. It encodes CASSQNPQAGTGYGYTF.

Comment on this clone: The same CDR3 can be traced to other DNA sequences in this sample. V usage is TRBV7-2 and J usage is TRBJ1-1; a possible D gene is TRBD1 (5 bases). The CDR3 consists of 14 residues. V was shortened by 0 bases and J by 0 bases, with 5 bases between the two germline ends. Germline V lookup: CDR1 SGHTA, CDR2 FQGNSA. The CDR3: CASSLAGVNTEAFF. The CDR3 DNA sequence: TGTGCCAGCAGCTTAGCAGGGGTGAACACTGAAGCTTTCTTT.

The CDR3 sequence: CASSSGASTDTQYF. CDR3 DNA: TGTGCCAGCAGTAGCGGAGCTAGCACAGATACGCAGTATTTT. V and J are TRBV2 and TRBJ2-3; D is possibly TRBD2 (5 bases). The CDR3 has 14 residues. Germline V gives CDR1 SNHLY, CDR2 FYNNEI. The germline V and J ends were trimmed by 5 bases and 0 bases, with 9 bases remaining between them.

The CDR3: CASSQDRGSGSVIQYF. The CDR3, as DNA: TGCGCCAGCAGCCAAGATAGGGGGAGCGGGAGCGTCATTCAGTACTTC. This sequence joins TRBV4-1 and TRBJ2-4, with TRBD2 matching over 8 bases. This CDR3 has 16 amino acids. CDR1 and CDR2 from the germline V gene are MGHRA and YSYEKL. Trimming cost V 0 bases and J 9 bases; bases outside gene matches: 10.

The chain couples TRBV15 to TRBJ2-3; TRBD2 agrees at 9 bases. The V segment lost 9 bases and the J segment 0 bases; nucleotides outside the gene matches: 7. There are 15 residues in the CDR3. The V gene's germline CDR1 is LNHNV and CDR2 YYDKDF (reference sequence). This CDR3 reads CATSTSGTSTDTQYF. The CDR3 DNA is TGTGCCACGTCGACTAGCGGAACTAGCACAGATACGCAGTATTTT.

The chain employs TRBV7-6 and TRBJ2-7, with 10 bases fitting TRBD2. CDR3 length: 15 residues. Losses at the gene ends were 1 base for V and 2 bases for J; bases not matched to a gene: 2. Germline V CDR1 and CDR2: SGHVS, FNYEAQ. CDR3 region: CASSLVAGGPYEQYF. CDR3 coding DNA: TGTGCCAGCAGCTTAGTAGCGGGAGGCCCCTACGAGCAGTACTTC.

This clone showed up just a few times. The chain has TRBV10-2 and TRBJ1-2; 9 bases map to TRBD1. CDR3 length: 12 residues. V gave up 7 bases and J gave up 4 bases; unmatched junction bases: 1. Germline assignment: CDR1 WSHSY and CDR2 SAAADI. The CDR3 sequence is CASKDRGYGYTF. In DNA, the CDR3 is TGCGCCAGCAAGGACAGGGGCTATGGCTACACCTTC.

The J gene is TRBJ1-1, the V gene TRBV12-5, with TRBD1 matching 10 bases. V trimming: 7 bases; J trimming: 6 bases; junction bases outside the gene matches: 11. This CDR3 has 15 amino acids. The germline CDR1 and CDR2 sequences are LGHNT and FRNRAP. CDR3 sequence (DNA): TGTGCTAGTGCGAAGGAGACAGGGGGCACCGCTGAAGCTTTCTTT. It is translated as CASAKETGGTAEAFF.

The rearrangement uses TRBV10-3 and TRBJ1-1; the match to TRBD1 covers 8 bases. The trim removed 4 bases at V and 4 bases at J, leaving 5 bases unmatched. The CDR3 extends over 14 amino acids. In germline, CDR1 is ENHRY, CDR2 SYGVKD. As DNA, the CDR3 is TGTGCCATCAGTGGACAGGGGTTGGGCACTGAAGCTTTCTTT. Amino acids: CAISGQGLGTEAFF.

At least ten counts were recorded for this clone. The sample holds other DNA sequences that translate to the same CDR3. The V gene is TRBV10-1, the J gene TRBJ2-7; TRBD1 matches at 8 bases. Per the germline V gene, CDR1 is WNHNN and CDR2 is SYGVQD (reference sequence). The ends lost 3 bases at V and 4 bases at J; junction bases unmatched: 5. CDR3 size: 14 residues. CDR3 loop: CASSDPGQAYEQYF. The CDR3 DNA reads TGCGCCAGCAGTGATCCGGGACAGGCTTACGAGCAGTACTTC.

This chain links TRBV2 with TRBJ2-1, with 9 bases lining up with TRBD2. The CDR3 runs to 13 residues. Germline-derived CDR1 and CDR2 are SNHLY and FYNNEI. With 0 bases clipped from V and 9 bases from J, the junction kept 0 bases outside the gene matches. The CDR3 loop is CASSEARGGEQFF. The CDR3 DNA is TGTGCCAGCAGTGAAGCGCGGGGGGGTGAGCAGTTCTTC.

The CDR3 DNA reads TGTGCCAGCAGCCAATTCGACAGGAACACTGAAGCTTTCTTT. Its protein is CASSQFDRNTEAFF. This chain uses TRBV3-1 (or the pseudogene TRBV3-2) with TRBJ1-1; a weak D match, TRBD1 (5 bases). Trimming took 2 bases from V and 1 from J, leaving 8 bases between them. The V gene's germline CDR1 is LGHDT and CDR2 YNNKEL (reference sequence). The length of the CDR3 is 14 residues.

The rearrangement joins TRBV7-9 to TRBJ2-3; 12 bases line up with TRBD1. J was trimmed by 5 bases and V by 4 bases; bases with no gene match: 10. CDR1 is SEHNR and CDR2 is FQNEAQ in the germline V gene (reference sequence). The CDR3 is 17 amino acids. The CDR3 loop reads CASSWGTGGPQGDTQYF. The CDR3 coding sequence is TGTGCCAGCAGCTGGGGGACAGGGGGCCCTCAGGGAGATACGCAGTATTTT.